This T cell receptor (beta chain) was obtained from a study of OX40 agonist ivuxolimab in advanced cancers. The wider study: Dose-escalation patients had hepatocellular carcinoma, melanoma, renal cell or head and neck cancer.

Study conclusions and caveats: Both blood CD4+ and CD8+ T cells showed clonal growth by week 6 at 0.1 to 3.0 mg/kg.

Excluded were patients having autoimmune disease history or systemic immunosuppression. Baseline was the first blood sampling point, followed by cycle 4 day 1 and cycle 7 day 1. Germline-derived CDR1 and CDR2 are LNHDA and SQIVND (reference sequence). This CDR3 spans 14 amino acids. V was pared by 7 bases and J by 6 bases, with 9 bases of the junction left unmatched. Only in-frame clones appear in the TCRdb table, and some are missing; sequencing was by immunoSEQ multiplex PCR. The table includes tens of thousands of clones, around nine tenths detected once. This clone was observed a few times. The target antigen is unknown.

The source of this sequence is an adult with an advanced solid tumor such as melanoma, head and neck, liver or kidney cancer. V usage is TRBV19 and J usage is TRBJ1-5; TRBD1 matches at 7 bases. Source: CD4+ or CD8+ T cells sorted from blood, taken in a trial of the OX40 agonist ivuxolimab. The CDR3 DNA is TGTGCCAGTACAACAGGGGAGCAGGGTCAGCCCCAGCATTTT. Translating gives CASTTGEQGQPQHF.